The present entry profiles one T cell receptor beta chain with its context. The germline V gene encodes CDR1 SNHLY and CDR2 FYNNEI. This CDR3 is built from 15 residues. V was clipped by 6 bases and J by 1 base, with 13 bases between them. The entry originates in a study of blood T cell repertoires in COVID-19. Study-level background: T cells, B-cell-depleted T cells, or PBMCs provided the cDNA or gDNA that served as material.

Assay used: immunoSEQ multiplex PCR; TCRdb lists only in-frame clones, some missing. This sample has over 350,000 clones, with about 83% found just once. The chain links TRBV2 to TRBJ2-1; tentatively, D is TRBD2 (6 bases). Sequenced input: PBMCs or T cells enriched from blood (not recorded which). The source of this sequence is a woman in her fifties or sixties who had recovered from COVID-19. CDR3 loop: CASRMTGGSYNEQFF. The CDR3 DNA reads TGTGCCAGCAGGATGACTGGGGGGTCCTACAATGAGCAGTTCTTC.